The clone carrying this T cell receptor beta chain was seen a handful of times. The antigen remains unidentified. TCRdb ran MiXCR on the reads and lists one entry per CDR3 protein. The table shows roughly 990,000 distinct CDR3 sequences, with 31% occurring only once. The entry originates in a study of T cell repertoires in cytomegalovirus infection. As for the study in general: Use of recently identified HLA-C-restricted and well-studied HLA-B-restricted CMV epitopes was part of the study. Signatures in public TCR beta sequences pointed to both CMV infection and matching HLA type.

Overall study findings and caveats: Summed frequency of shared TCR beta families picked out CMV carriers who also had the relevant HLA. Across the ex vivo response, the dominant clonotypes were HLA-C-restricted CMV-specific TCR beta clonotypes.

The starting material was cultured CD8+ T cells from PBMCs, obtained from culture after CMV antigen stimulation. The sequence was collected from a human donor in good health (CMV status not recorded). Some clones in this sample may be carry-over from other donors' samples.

CDR3 sequence: CASSLYDRSTDTQYF. For the CDR3, the DNA is TGTGCCAGCAGTTTGTACGACAGGTCCACAGATACGCAGTATTTT. The chain recombines TRBV12-3 or TRBV12-4 with TRBJ2-3, with D possibly matching TRBD1 (6 bases). CDR3 length equals 15 residues. With 3 bases removed from V and 2 bases from J, the gap between germline ends came to 12 bases.